The 15 T cell receptor beta chains presented below share a single source sample, sequenced in a study of T cells in Graves' hyperthyroidism and ophthalmopathy. Authors of the study amplified TCR beta CDR3 regions from RNA transcripts. First-round RT-PCR with HTBI primers amplified the TCR CDR3 region. TCRdb called the multiplex PCR reads again in MiXCR, with one record for every CDR3 protein. The table includes about 360,000 distinct CDR3 sequences, roughly an eighth detected once. Sequencing was performed on blood. These TCRs come from a woman aged 18-29 years with Graves' hyperthyroidism.

This clonotype was detected only a few times. This may come from a read error, since a much larger clone is one base off. The chain carries TRBV27 and TRBJ2-6; no clear D. This CDR3 has 14 residues. The germline V gene encodes CDR1 MNHEY and CDR2 SMNVEV (reference sequence). The CDR3 spells CVSSLVAGANVLTF. The CDR3 DNA is TGTGTCAGCAGTTTAGTAGCTGGGGCCAACGTCCTGACTTTC.

This clonotype was counted ten times or more. The chain carries TRBV6-1 and TRBJ2-1, with 7 bases fitting TRBD1. Germline loops: CDR1 MNHNS, CDR2 SASEGT. V gave up 5 bases and J gave up 3 bases; unmatched junction bases: 7. The CDR3 loop spans 15 amino acids. CDR3 bases: TGTGCCAGCAGTATCAGGGGGAGTAGCTACAATGAGCAGTTCTTC. Amino acid sequence: CASSIRGSSYNEQFF.

A few counts support this clonotype. This chain links TRBV14 with TRBJ1-1; D perhaps matches TRBD1 (6 bases). CDR3 length: 14 amino acids. From germline, CDR1 is SGHDN and CDR2 FVKESK. V was shortened by 4 bases and J by 4 bases, with 13 bases between the two germline ends. As DNA, the CDR3 is TGTGCCAGCAGCCGCTTACAGGGTACCACTGAAGCTTTCTTT. It encodes CASSRLQGTTEAFF. Drawing the rest from reference TRBV14 and TRBJ1-1, the complete variable domain is EAGVTQFPSHSVIEKGQTVTLRCDPISGHDNLYWYRRVMGKEIKFLLHFVKESKQDESGMPNNRFLAERTGGTYSTLKVQPAELEDSGVYFCASSRLQGTTEAFFGQGTRLTVV.

This clonotype has more than one count but fewer than ten. A much larger clone lies a single base off, so this may be a read error. This sequence joins TRBV14 and TRBJ2-3, with a weak D call TRBD1 (6 bases). V was trimmed by 2 bases and J by 3 bases, leaving 9 bases between them. The V gene's germline CDR1 is SGHDN and CDR2 FVKESK. The CDR3 is 14 amino acids. The CDR3 protein is CASSQQTGTDTQYF. The CDR3 bases are TGTGCCAGCAGCCAACAAACAGGGACAGATACGCAGTATTTT.

This clonotype was observed at least ten times. The rearrangement uses TRBV7-2 and TRBJ2-7; D remains ambiguous. The CDR3 consists of 13 residues. Looked up from germline, CDR1 is SGHTA and CDR2 is FQGNSA. V was cut by 5 bases and J by 5 bases, with 13 bases left in between. CDR3 loop: CASSLAPLDEQYF. The CDR3 region has the DNA TGTGCCAGCAGCCTCGCCCCCCTCGACGAGCAGTACTTC.

The sample holds many counts of this clonotype. The chain has TRBV6-6 and TRBJ2-3; 14 bases are a match to TRBD2. The CDR3 is made up of 19 amino acids. Germline V lookup: CDR1 MNHNY, CDR2 SVGAGI (reference sequence). V trimming: 0 bases; J trimming: 1 base; junction bases outside the gene matches: 6. The CDR3 is CASSYSLGLAGAGTDTQYF. In DNA, the CDR3 is TGTGCCAGCAGTTACTCCTTGGGACTAGCGGGGGCGGGCACAGATACGCAGTATTTT.

At least ten counts were recorded for this clonotype. The rearrangement uses TRBV18 and TRBJ1-1; possible D gene TRBD1, 6 bases. The V gene's germline CDR1 is KGHSH and CDR2 LQKENI. The CDR3 is 15 residues long. Trimming stripped 4 bases from V and 4 bases from J, with 16 bases between. Here the CDR3 reads CASSQFGTMTTEAFF. In nucleotides, the CDR3 is TGTGCCAGCTCACAATTTGGGACAATGACCACTGAAGCTTTCTTT.

The chain links TRBV6-1 to TRBJ1-2, with 9 positions matching TRBD1. Germline CDR1 MNHNS, CDR2 SASEGT. This CDR3 has 17 residues. V was clipped by 11 bases and J by 0 bases; unmatched bases: 16. The CDR3 reads CAGVGQGWRLANYGYTF. In DNA form, the CDR3 reads TGTGCCGGCGTCGGACAGGGGTGGAGGTTAGCTAACTATGGCTACACCTTC.

This clonotype turned up a few times. The chain's CDR3 is CASSVGQGSAFF. The DNA for the CDR3 is TGTGCCAGCAGCGTAGGACAGGGGAGTGCTTTCTTT. The V and J genes are TRBV9 and TRBJ1-1, with 8 nucleotides matching TRBD1. The trim removed 0 bases at V and 11 bases at J, leaving 3 bases unmatched. Germline V gives CDR1 SGDLS, CDR2 YYNGEE. The length of the CDR3 is 12 residues.

At least ten counts were recorded for this clonotype. The gene calls are TRBV27 and TRBJ2-1; TRBD1 or TRBD2 may be the D gene (6 bases each). This CDR3 region has 14 residues. The V end lost 8 bases, the J end lost 8 bases, and 19 bases lay between the germline ends. CDR1 is MNHEY and CDR2 is SMNVEV in the germline V gene (reference sequence). The CDR3: CASSRGVGGHEQFF. The DNA for the CDR3 is TGTGCCAGCTCCCGGGGCGTCGGGGGCCATGAGCAGTTCTTC.

The chain combines TRBV14 with TRBJ2-4; D is ambiguous. Germline V gene data show CDR1 as SGHDN and CDR2 as FVKESK. The CDR3 covers 15 residues. Trimming cost V 1 base and J 8 bases, with 15 bases left between them. The CDR3 reads CASSQAQTYGDIQYF. The CDR3 nucleotides read TGTGCCAGCAGCCAAGCGCAGACCTATGGGGACATTCAGTACTTC.

This clonotype appeared many times. The rearrangement uses TRBV2 and TRBJ1-5; D is uncertain. The V and J ends lost 4 bases and 2 bases respectively, with 9 bases between them. The CDR3 covers 14 residues. Germline assignment: CDR1 SNHLY and CDR2 FYNNEI. The CDR3 here is CASSVRQGNQPQHF. CDR3 in DNA: TGTGCCAGCAGTGTACGTCAGGGCAATCAGCCCCAGCATTTT.

Ten or more counts support this clonotype. The CDR3 DNA reads TGTGCCAGCAGACTGGGACAGCACGAGCAGTACTTC. Protein sequence: CASRLGQHEQYF. V usage is TRBV2 and J usage is TRBJ2-7, with 7 bases lining up with TRBD1. The CDR3 extends over 12 amino acids. V was clipped by 6 bases and J by 5 bases; unmatched bases: 4. The V gene's germline CDR1 is SNHLY and CDR2 FYNNEI.

This clonotype was seen a few times. Germline and junction disagree at one end, which may indicate a read error. The CDR3 DNA is TGTGCTAGCAGCTTAAGGTCCCTGGGGAGGAACACCGGGGAGCTGTTTTTT. Translation gives CASSLRSLGRNTGELFF. The chain has TRBV7-7 and TRBJ2-2, with a weak D call TRBD2 (5 bases). The CDR3 sequence is 17 residues long. CDR1 is SSHAT, CDR2 FNYEAQ, per germline (reference sequence).

The V and J genes are TRBV4-3 and TRBJ1-6, with a tentative D call TRBD1 (5 bases). CDR1 is LGHNA, CDR2 YSLEER, per germline. The ends were cut back, 0 bases at V and 13 bases at J, with 19 bases in the middle. CDR3 length: 16 amino acids. Here the CDR3 reads CASSQDSRGISLPLHF. The CDR3 region has the DNA TGCGCCAGCAGCCAAGATAGCCGGGGGATAAGCTTGCCCCTCCACTTT.